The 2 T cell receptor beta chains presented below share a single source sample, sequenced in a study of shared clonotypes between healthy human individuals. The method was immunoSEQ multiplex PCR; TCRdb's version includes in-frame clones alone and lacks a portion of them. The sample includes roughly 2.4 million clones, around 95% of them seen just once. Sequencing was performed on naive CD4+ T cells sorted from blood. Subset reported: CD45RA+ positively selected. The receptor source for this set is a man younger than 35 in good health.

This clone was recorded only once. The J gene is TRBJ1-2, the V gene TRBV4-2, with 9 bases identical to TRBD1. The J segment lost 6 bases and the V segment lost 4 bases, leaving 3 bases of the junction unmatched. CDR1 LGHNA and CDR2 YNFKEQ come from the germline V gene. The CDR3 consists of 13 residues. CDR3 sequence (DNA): TGTGCCAGCAGCCTATGGACAGGGGATGGCTACACCTTC. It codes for CASSLWTGDGYTF.

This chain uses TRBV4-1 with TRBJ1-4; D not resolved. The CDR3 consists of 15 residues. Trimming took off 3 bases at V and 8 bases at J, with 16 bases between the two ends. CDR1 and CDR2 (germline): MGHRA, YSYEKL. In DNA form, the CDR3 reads TGCGCCAGCAGCCAGTCCCCAGGTTGGTCGGAAAAACTGTTTTTT. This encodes CASSQSPGWSEKLFF.